This passage covers 18 T cell receptor beta chains from one sample sequenced in a study of blood T cell repertoires in COVID-19. This table comes from immunoSEQ multiplex PCR, and its TCRdb copy is limited to in-frame clones, with some not included. The sample records about 260,000 clones, around four fifths being singletons. Material: peripheral blood. All receptors come from a man aged 55 to 70 who had recovered from COVID-19.

The CDR3: CASSPRTSGIYNEQFF. The CDR3 coding sequence is TGTGCCAGCAGCCCCCGGACTAGCGGGATTTACAATGAGCAGTTCTTC. The rearrangement uses TRBV11-2 and TRBJ2-1, with 12 bases lining up with TRBD2. The germline gives CDR1 SGHAT, CDR2 FQNNGV. Unmatched junction bases numbered 6, after V lost 5 bases and J lost 4 bases. CDR3 length: 16 residues.

V and J are TRBV5-1 and TRBJ2-3; 9 positions agree with TRBD2. The CDR3 is made up of 17 amino acids. Germline trimming cut 0 bases from V and 2 bases from J; bases unmatched to any gene: 7. Germline V gene lookup returns CDR1 SGHRS and CDR2 YFSETQ. CDR3 amino acids: CASSLDGAGGPTDTQYF. CDR3 coding DNA: TGCGCCAGCAGCTTGGACGGGGCGGGAGGGCCCACAGATACGCAGTATTTT.

The chain combines TRBV7-9 with TRBJ2-3; 9 nucleotides match TRBD2. V lost 4 bases to trimming and J lost 3 bases; unmatched junction nucleotides: 8. Per germline, CDR1 SEHNR and CDR2 FQNEAQ (reference sequence). The CDR3 is 16 amino acids. Written as DNA, the CDR3 is TGTGCCAGCAGCTGGGCCGGACTAGCGTTAACAGATACGCAGTATTTT. This encodes CASSWAGLALTDTQYF.

This clone was seen once. The rearrangement links TRBV7-8 to TRBJ2-5; the D is unclear. In germline, CDR1 is SGHVS, CDR2 FQNEAQ. V was pared by 4 bases and J by 4 bases, with 10 bases between. The CDR3 has 13 amino acids. CDR3 sequence: CASSSDNRETQYF. The CDR3 DNA follows: TGTGCCAGCAGCTCAGACAACAGAGAGACCCAGTACTTC.

This clone was seen once. The CDR3 DNA follows: TGTGCCAGCAGTGCGGGACAGGGAAGCTATGGCTACACCTTC. Translated, it gives CASSAGQGSYGYTF. This chain uses TRBV2 with TRBJ1-2; 9 nucleotides line up with TRBD1. Unmatched junction bases numbered 4, after V lost 4 bases and J lost 4 bases. This CDR3 comprises 14 residues. Germline loops: CDR1 SNHLY, CDR2 FYNNEI.

J is TRBJ1-1 and V is TRBV6-5; tentative D call: TRBD1 (6 bases). V was pared by 3 bases and J by 7 bases, with 15 bases between. Per germline, CDR1 MNHEY and CDR2 SVGAGI. The CDR3 loop spans 14 amino acids. The CDR3 DNA sequence: TGTGCCAGCAGTTATGGCAGGGGAAGGGATGAAGCTTTCTTT. It encodes CASSYGRGRDEAFF.

The chain uses TRBV29-1 and TRBJ1-3; D remains unclear. Trimming stripped 0 bases from V and 0 bases from J, with 6 bases between. CDR3 length: 14 amino acids. Germline V gene lookup returns CDR1 SQVTM and CDR2 ANQGSEA. This chain's CDR3 is CSVEDGGSGNTIYF. The CDR3 DNA is TGCAGCGTTGAAGACGGTGGCTCTGGAAACACCATATATTTT.

V is TRBV28 and J is TRBJ1-2, with 7 bases lining up with TRBD1. This CDR3 contains 13 residues. Germline trimming cut 3 bases from V and 5 bases from J; bases unmatched to any gene: 3. Germline values: CDR1 MDHEN, CDR2 SYDVKM. The CDR3 DNA sequence: TGTGCCAGCAGTTTGGGACAGCGATATGGCTACACCTTC. Its translation: CASSLGQRYGYTF.

This rearrangement joins TRBV2 to TRBJ2-2; tentatively, D is TRBD2 (5 bases). Germline CDR1 reads SNHLY; CDR2 reads FYNNEI. The CDR3 runs to 13 residues. V was shortened by 8 bases and J by 4 bases, with 11 bases between the two germline ends. CDR3 sequence reads: CASGGYFTGELFF. Here the CDR3 DNA reads TGTGCCAGCGGCGGGTACTTCACCGGGGAGCTGTTTTTT.

The chain joins TRBV18 to TRBJ2-3; D remains unclear. Trimming left V 3 bases short and J 6 bases short, with 10 bases between. The CDR3 contains 13 residues. Germline assignment: CDR1 KGHSH and CDR2 LQKENI. CDR3 protein: CASSPSLSDTQYF. CDR3 nucleotide sequence: TGTGCCAGCTCACCTAGCCTCTCCGATACGCAGTATTTT.

This clone is a singleton in its sample. J is TRBJ2-7 and V is TRBV11-1; 8 positions agree with TRBD2. The V segment lost 5 bases and the J segment 6 bases; nucleotides outside the gene matches: 9. The CDR3 consists of 14 residues. Germline V CDR1 and CDR2: SGHAT, FQDESV (reference sequence). The CDR3 nucleotides read TGTGCCAGCAGCCAAGGGGGTCTAGCGGGCGAGCAGTACTTC. Its protein product is CASSQGGLAGEQYF.

The chain uses TRBV7-7 and TRBJ2-7; 9 bases match TRBD1. With 1 base clipped from V and 4 bases from J, the junction kept 5 bases outside the gene matches. This CDR3 has 15 amino acids. Germline lookup yields CDR1 SSHAT and CDR2 FNYEAQ (reference sequence). CDR3 DNA sequence: TGTGCCAGCAGCTTAGAACCGGGACAGGGATACGAGCAGTACTTC. It translates to CASSLEPGQGYEQYF.

The gene calls are TRBV11-1 and TRBJ2-7, with D possibly being TRBD2 (6 bases). CDR3 length equals 16 residues. Trimming left V 1 base short and J 0 bases short, with 13 bases between. CDR1 and CDR2 from the germline V gene are SGHAT and FQDESV (reference sequence). CDR3 in amino acids: CASSLGRGRSSYEQYF. As DNA, the CDR3 is TGTGCCAGCAGCTTAGGGAGGGGCCGGAGCTCCTACGAGCAGTACTTC. The variable domain in full, completed from reference TRBV11-1 and TRBJ2-7, reads EAEVAQSPRYKITEKSQAVAFWCDPISGHATLYWYRQILGQGPELLVQFQDESVVDDSQLPKDRFSAERLKGVDSTLKIQPAELGDSAMYLCASSLGRGRSSYEQYFGPGTRLTVT.

As for this clone: A junction boundary mismatches the germline segment, possibly from a read error. The chain uses TRBV7-7 and TRBJ2-1, with D tentatively TRBD2 (7 bases). Germline assignment: CDR1 SSHAT and CDR2 FNYEAQ (reference sequence). The CDR3 loop spans 16 amino acids. The CDR3 sequence is CASSLGGPSSYNEQFF. The CDR3 nucleotides are TGTGCTAGCAGCCTGGGGGGGCCCAGCTCCTACAATGAGCAGTTCTTC.

The V gene is TRBV24-1, the J gene TRBJ1-3, with 10 bases aligning to TRBD1. The CDR3 is 14 amino acids. Trimming removed 5 bases from V and 6 bases from J; junction bases left unmatched: 3. CDR1 is KGHDR and CDR2 is SFDVKD in the germline V gene. The CDR3 loop is CATSGTGGANTIYF. DNA for the CDR3: TGTGCCACCAGTGGGACAGGGGGAGCAAACACCATATATTTT.

The chain joins TRBV10-2 to TRBJ1-2; 10 nucleotides align to TRBD1. Germline lookup yields CDR1 WSHSY and CDR2 SAAADI. The CDR3 is 15 amino acids. V lost 9 bases to trimming and J lost 7 bases; unmatched junction nucleotides: 14. The CDR3 DNA sequence: TGCGCCAGTTTCTCCCCGACAGGGGGCGCGTTTGGCTACACCTTC. Protein: CASFSPTGGAFGYTF.

For the CDR3, the DNA is TGTGCCAGCAGCCGAACCCGGGACACGAACTATGGCTACACCTTC. Its translation: CASSRTRDTNYGYTF. The V and J genes are TRBV3-1 (or the pseudogene TRBV3-2) and TRBJ1-2; the D gene is possibly TRBD1 (6 bases). V was clipped by 4 bases and J by 2 bases, with 14 bases between them. The CDR3 runs to 15 residues. Germline CDR1 LGHDT, CDR2 YNNKEL (reference sequence).

This clone was counted once. The V gene is TRBV5-4, the J gene TRBJ2-5; D perhaps matches TRBD2 (6 bases). Trimming took off 4 bases at V and 2 bases at J, with 9 bases between the two ends. The V gene's germline CDR1 is SGHNT and CDR2 YYREEE (reference sequence). The CDR3 length is 13 residues. The CDR3 nucleotides are TGTGCCAGCAGCGGACTAAATCAAGAGACCCAGTACTTC. Its translation is CASSGLNQETQYF.